This T cell receptor beta chain was captured by sequencing in a study of shared clonotypes between healthy human individuals. Germline V gives CDR1 SGHRS, CDR2 YFSETQ. This CDR3 region has 14 residues. With 0 bases removed from V and 11 bases from J, the gap between germline ends came to 17 bases. Generated by immunoSEQ multiplex PCR, the TCRdb table keeps only in-frame clones and is missing some. The sample holds 2,500,000 or so clones, 92% seen once. This chain links TRBV5-1 with TRBJ1-1; perhaps TRBD1 as D (5 bases). The sequencing input was naive CD4+ T cells from PBMCs. Regarding subset: CD45RA+ positively selected. The receptor was isolated from a man aged 18 to 30 in good health. Some clones in this sample may be carry-over from other donors' samples. CDR3 region: CASSLAVRATEAFF. CDR3 nucleotides: TGCGCCAGCAGCTTGGCAGTCAGGGCGACCGAGGCTTTCTTT.